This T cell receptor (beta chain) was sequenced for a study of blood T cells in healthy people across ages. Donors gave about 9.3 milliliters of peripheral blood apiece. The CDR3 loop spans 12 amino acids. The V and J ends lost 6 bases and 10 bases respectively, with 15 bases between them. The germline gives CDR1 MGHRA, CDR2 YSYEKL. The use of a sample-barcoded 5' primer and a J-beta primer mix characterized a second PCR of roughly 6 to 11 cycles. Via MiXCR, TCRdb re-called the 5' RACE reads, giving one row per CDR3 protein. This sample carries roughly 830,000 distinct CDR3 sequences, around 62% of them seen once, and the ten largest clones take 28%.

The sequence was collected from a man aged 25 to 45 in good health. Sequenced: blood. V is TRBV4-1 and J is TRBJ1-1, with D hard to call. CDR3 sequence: CASSQTHSRAFF. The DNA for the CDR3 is TGCGCCAGCAGTCAAACACATTCGAGAGCTTTCTTT.